A selection of T cell receptor beta chains follows, all from one sample in a study of T cell responses to AZD1222 COVID-19 vaccine. Generated by immunoSEQ multiplex PCR, the TCRdb table keeps only in-frame clones and is missing some. The sample contains around 130,000 clones, roughly nine tenths of which appear only once. Sequencing used peripheral blood, obtained on day 0 of AZD1222 vaccination. The receptors shown here come from an adult in good health. The CDR3 runs from the conserved cysteine through the conserved F or W. Each record gives: CDR3 length, V gene, clone size, D gene, J gene, CDR3 protein, CDR3 DNA. A D gene is named only where the DNA matches it firmly. Clone sizes are given selectively: once, few, many, or a class where the clone is expanded.

length: 18
V: TRBV9
size: NA
D: NA
J: TRBJ2-1
CDR3: CASSVNPSRRGPNNEQFF
DNA: TGTGCCAGCAGCGTAAATCCCAGTCGGCGGGGGCCAAACAATGAGCAGTTCTTC

length: 12
V: TRBV11-2
size: NA
D: NA
J: TRBJ2-5
CDR3: CASSLGRETQYF
DNA: TGTGCCAGCAGCTTAGGTCGGGAGACCCAGTACTTC

length: 12
V: TRBV5-1
size: NA
D: TRBD1
J: TRBJ1-2
CDR3: CASSLGTDGYTF
DNA: TGCGCCAGCAGCTTAGGGACAGATGGCTACACCTTC

length: 15
V: TRBV23-1
size: NA
D: TRBD1
J: TRBJ2-3
CDR3: CASSPGTGEGDTQYF
DNA: TGCGCCAGCAGTCCCGGGACAGGGGAGGGAGATACGCAGTATTTT

length: 13
V: TRBV2
size: once
D: NA
J: TRBJ2-2
CDR3: CASSGQPTGELFF
DNA: TGTGCCAGCAGTGGACAGCCCACCGGGGAGCTGTTTTTT

length: 19
V: TRBV2
size: NA
D: TRBD1
J: TRBJ2-6
CDR3: CASTPGQRLQGSGANVLTF
DNA: TGTGCCAGCACTCCGGGACAGCGCCTTCAGGGGTCTGGGGCCAACGTCCTGACTTTC

length: 15
V: TRBV19
size: NA
D: NA
J: TRBJ2-2
CDR3: CASSMRAGFTGELFF
DNA: TGTGCCAGTAGTATGAGGGCAGGGTTCACCGGGGAGCTGTTTTTT

length: 12
V: TRBV7-9
size: NA
D: NA
J: TRBJ2-7
CDR3: CASSPTGYAQYF
DNA: TGTGCCAGCAGCCCCACAGGGTACGCGCAGTACTTC

length: 16
V: TRBV18
size: NA
D: TRBD2
J: TRBJ2-1
CDR3: CASSPRLAGDYNEQFF
DNA: TGTGCCAGCTCACCTCGACTAGCGGGGGATTACAATGAGCAGTTCTTC

length: 17
V: TRBV14
size: NA
D: TRBD2
J: TRBJ2-3
CDR3: CASSPSFLTSHTDTQYF
DNA: TGTGCCAGCAGTCCCTCCTTCTTGACTAGCCACACAGATACGCAGTATTTT

length: 17
V: TRBV28
size: NA
D: NA
J: TRBJ1-5
CDR3: CASSSNREGYSNQPQHF
DNA: TGTGCCAGCAGTTCAAACAGGGAAGGCTATAGCAATCAGCCCCAGCATTTT

length: 12
V: TRBV3-1/TRBV3-2
size: NA
D: NA
J: TRBJ1-1
CDR3: CASSQGVTEAFF
DNA: TGTGCCAGCAGCCAAGGGGTCACTGAAGCTTTCTTT

length: 13
V: TRBV4-2
size: NA
D: TRBD1
J: TRBJ2-3
CDR3: CASQGGPTDTQYF
DNA: TGTGCCAGCCAAGGGGGCCCCACAGATACGCAGTATTTT

length: 13
V: TRBV5-4
size: NA
D: NA
J: TRBJ2-5
CDR3: CATTWRGQETQYF
DNA: TGTGCCACAACGTGGCGCGGGCAAGAGACCCAGTACTTC

length: 11
V: TRBV2
size: NA
D: NA
J: TRBJ2-3
CDR3: CASRGLGTQYF
DNA: TGTGCCAGCAGAGGGTTGGGTACGCAGTATTTT

length: 17
V: TRBV19
size: NA
D: NA
J: TRBJ1-5
CDR3: CASSQGTSGFGNQPQHF
DNA: TGTGCCAGTAGTCAAGGTACAAGCGGGTTTGGCAATCAGCCCCAGCATTTT

length: 12
V: TRBV9
size: NA
D: NA
J: TRBJ1-2
CDR3: CASSEDGYGYTF
DNA: TGTGCCAGCAGTGAGGACGGCTATGGCTACACCTTC